Shown below are 7 T cell receptor beta chains from a single sample sequenced in a study of technical replicates of blood from a few donors. This table comes from immunoSEQ multiplex PCR, and its TCRdb copy is limited to in-frame clones, with some not included. The top ten clones hold about 4.7% of a sample with about 66,000 clones, roughly 90% of them seen once. Specimen: PBMCs. All receptors come from a human donor in good health. Some clones in this sample may be carry-over from other donors' samples.

The chain links TRBV6-5 to TRBJ1-2, with D possibly matching TRBD1 (6 bases). V lost 0 bases, J lost 5 bases, and 7 bases lay in between. This CDR3 comprises 13 residues. CDR1 and CDR2 from the germline V gene are MNHEY and SVGAGI. The CDR3 nucleotides are TGTGCCAGCAGTTACTCGAGGGGGTATGGCTACACCTTC. The encoded protein is CASSYSRGYGYTF.

V gene TRBV10-2 combines with J gene TRBJ1-2; 9 bases fit TRBD1. J gave up 2 bases and V 7 bases, and 8 bases lay outside the gene matches. The CDR3 has 15 residues. From germline, CDR1 is WSHSY and CDR2 SAAADI. CDR3 sequence reads: CASNDRGYGNYGYTF. CDR3 nucleotide sequence: TGCGCCAGCAATGACAGGGGGTACGGCAACTATGGCTACACCTTC.

The rearrangement joins TRBV27 to TRBJ1-2, with 8 positions matching TRBD1. The V gene end was trimmed by 5 bases and the J gene end by 2 bases; junction bases not matched to a gene: 1. There are 13 residues in the CDR3. Germline V gene lookup returns CDR1 MNHEY and CDR2 SMNVEV (reference sequence). The CDR3 region has the DNA TGTGCCAGCAGTACAGGGGGGAACTATGGCTACACCTTC. This encodes CASSTGGNYGYTF.

The chain employs TRBV27 and TRBJ1-6; TRBD1 might be the D (6 bases). V was shortened by 6 bases and J by 5 bases, with 11 bases between the two germline ends. Germline values: CDR1 MNHEY, CDR2 SMNVEV (reference sequence). The CDR3 contains 14 residues. In nucleotides, the CDR3 is TGTGCCAGCAGATTAGGGGGGGATAATTCACCCCTCCACTTT. Protein: CASRLGGDNSPLHF.

The CDR3 is CASRTGTVSTDTQYF. CDR3 nucleotides: TGTGCCAGCAGAACCGGGACAGTAAGCACAGATACGCAGTATTTT. The chain links TRBV6-5 to TRBJ2-3; TRBD1 aligns across 7 bases. CDR1 and CDR2 from the germline V gene are MNHEY and SVGAGI. This CDR3 is 15 amino acids long. J gave up 0 bases and V 6 bases, and 6 bases lay outside the gene matches.

The V gene is TRBV27, the J gene TRBJ2-7; 10 bases are a match to TRBD2. Germline V gives CDR1 MNHEY, CDR2 SMNVEV (reference sequence). The CDR3 is made up of 17 amino acids. J lost 6 bases, V lost 8 bases, and 19 bases had no gene match. The CDR3 DNA follows: TGTGCCAGCCCCTGGTTGGGCCTAGAGCGGGGGGGTAGCGAGCAGTACTTC. Its translation is CASPWLGLERGGSEQYF.

The chain is built from TRBV5-4 and TRBJ2-3, with TRBD2 matching over 9 bases. Germline CDR1 reads SGHNT; CDR2 reads YYREEE (reference sequence). The CDR3 runs 16 residues. The ends lost 3 bases at V and 2 bases at J; junction bases unmatched: 7. As DNA, the CDR3 is TGTGCCAGCAGCTCTAAGCGGGGGGCAGACACAGATACGCAGTATTTT. Its protein product is CASSSKRGADTDTQYF.